These 5 T cell receptor beta chains came from one sample sequenced in a study of cytomegalovirus exposure and HLA in healthy donors. Primers for the PCR totalled 60 Vbeta and 13 Jbeta. TCRdb keeps only in-frame clones here, not all; method: immunoSEQ multiplex PCR. Among roughly 80,000 clones listed, approximately 60% were seen once. The specimen was PBMCs. Every receptor here comes from a male donor in good health and CMV-seropositive.

The CDR3 DNA reads as TGTGCCAGCAGCCTCCGGGACATTTACAATGAGCAGTTCTTC. Translating gives CASSLRDIYNEQFF. The V call is TRBV11-2, the J call TRBJ2-1, with D possibly matching TRBD1 (6 bases). This CDR3 is 14 amino acids long. CDR1 is SGHAT, CDR2 FQNNGV, per germline. V lost 5 bases, J lost 4 bases, and 12 bases lay in between.

This clone was seen more than once but under ten times. The chain employs TRBV14 and TRBJ2-3, with 15 nucleotides matching TRBD2. J lost 8 bases, V lost 1 base, and 4 bases had no gene match. Germline assignment: CDR1 SGHDN and CDR2 FVKESK. CDR3 length equals 16 residues. Here the CDR3 reads CASSQAPGLAGGTQYF. CDR3 bases: TGTGCCAGCAGCCAAGCGCCGGGACTAGCGGGGGGTACGCAGTATTTT. The full variable domain, with the rest looked up from reference TRBV14 and TRBJ2-3, is EAGVTQFPSHSVIEKGQTVTLRCDPISGHDNLYWYRRVMGKEIKFLLHFVKESKQDESGMPNNRFLAERTGGTYSTLKVQPAELEDSGVYFCASSQAPGLAGGTQYFGPGTRLTVL.

V gene TRBV6-1 combines with J gene TRBJ2-7, with 9 nucleotides matching TRBD1. Germline lookup yields CDR1 MNHNS and CDR2 SASEGT. J lost 6 bases, V lost 6 bases, and 9 bases had no gene match. This CDR3 has 14 residues. CDR3 sequence (DNA): TGTGCCAGCAGGAAGGGACAGGGAAGGAGCGAGCAGTACTTC. It codes for CASRKGQGRSEQYF.

This chain connects TRBV5-4 to TRBJ2-1, with TRBD1 as a possible D gene (5 bases). V shed 4 bases and J shed 3 bases, with 8 bases lying between them. The germline CDR1 and CDR2 sequences are SGHNT and YYREEE (reference sequence). CDR3 size: 13 residues. The CDR3 protein is CASSGAIYNEQFF. The CDR3 DNA follows: TGTGCCAGCAGCGGGGCCATCTACAATGAGCAGTTCTTC.

V and J are TRBV7-8 and TRBJ2-1, with 8 bases matching TRBD2. Germline lookup yields CDR1 SGHVS and CDR2 FQNEAQ. After removal of 5 bases from V and 3 bases from J, the junction contained 9 bases not matched to a gene. The CDR3 is 16 amino acids. The CDR3 DNA sequence: TGTGCCAGCAGCGCGAGCGGGAGTAGGGGCTACAATGAGCAGTTCTTC. As protein: CASSASGSRGYNEQFF.